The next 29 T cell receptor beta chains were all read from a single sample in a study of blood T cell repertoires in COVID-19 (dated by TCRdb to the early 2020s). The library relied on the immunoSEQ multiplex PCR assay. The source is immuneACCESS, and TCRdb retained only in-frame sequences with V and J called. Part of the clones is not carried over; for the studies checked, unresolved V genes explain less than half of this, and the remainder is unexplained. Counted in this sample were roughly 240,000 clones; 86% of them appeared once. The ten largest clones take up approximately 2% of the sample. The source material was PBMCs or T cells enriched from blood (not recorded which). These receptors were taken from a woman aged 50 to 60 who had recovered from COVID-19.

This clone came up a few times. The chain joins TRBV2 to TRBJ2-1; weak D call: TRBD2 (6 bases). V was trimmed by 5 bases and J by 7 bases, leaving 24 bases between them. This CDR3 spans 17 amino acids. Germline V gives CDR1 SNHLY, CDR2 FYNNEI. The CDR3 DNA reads TGTGCCAGCAGTCACCGAACAGGACTACTGAGGGGTAATGAGCAGTTCTTC. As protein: CASSHRTGLLRGNEQFF.

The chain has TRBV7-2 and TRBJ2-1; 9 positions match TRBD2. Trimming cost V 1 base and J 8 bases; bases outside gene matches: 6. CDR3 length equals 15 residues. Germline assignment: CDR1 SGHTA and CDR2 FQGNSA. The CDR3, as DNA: TGTGCCAGCAGCTTAGGCGGGGGGGCCCCCTATGAGCAGTTCTTC. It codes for CASSLGGGAPYEQFF.

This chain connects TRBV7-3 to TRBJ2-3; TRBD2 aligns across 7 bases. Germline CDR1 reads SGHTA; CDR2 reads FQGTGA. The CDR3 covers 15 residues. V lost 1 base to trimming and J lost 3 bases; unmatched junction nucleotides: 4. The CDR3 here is CASSLRGGQTDTQYF. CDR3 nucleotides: TGTGCCAGCAGCTTAAGGGGGGGTCAGACAGATACGCAGTATTTT. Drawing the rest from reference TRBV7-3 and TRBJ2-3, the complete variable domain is GAGVSQTPSNKVTEKGKYVELRCDPISGHTALYWYRQSLGQGPEFLIYFQGTGAADDSGLPNDRFFAVRPEGSVSTLKIQRTERGDSAVYLCASSLRGGQTDTQYFGPGTRLTVL.

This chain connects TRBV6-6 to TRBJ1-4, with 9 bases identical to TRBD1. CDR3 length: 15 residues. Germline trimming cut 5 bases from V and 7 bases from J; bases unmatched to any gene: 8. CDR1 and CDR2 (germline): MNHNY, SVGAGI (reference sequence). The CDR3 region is CASSGLGTGPEKLFF. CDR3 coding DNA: TGTGCCAGCAGTGGCTTAGGGACAGGGCCTGAAAAACTGTTTTTT.

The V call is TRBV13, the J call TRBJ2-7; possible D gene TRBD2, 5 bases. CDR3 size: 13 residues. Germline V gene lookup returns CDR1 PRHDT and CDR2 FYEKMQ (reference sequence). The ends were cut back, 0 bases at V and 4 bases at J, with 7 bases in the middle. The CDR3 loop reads CASSLGPGYEQYF. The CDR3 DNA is TGTGCCAGCAGCTTAGGTCCGGGGTACGAGCAGTACTTC.

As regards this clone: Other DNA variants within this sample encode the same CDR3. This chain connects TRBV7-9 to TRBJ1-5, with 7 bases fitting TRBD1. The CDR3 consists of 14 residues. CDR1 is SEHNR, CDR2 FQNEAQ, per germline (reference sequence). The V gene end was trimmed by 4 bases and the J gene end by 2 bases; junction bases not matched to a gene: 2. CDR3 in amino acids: CASSSGQGNQPQHF. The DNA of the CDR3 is TGTGCCAGCAGCTCCGGACAGGGCAATCAGCCCCAGCATTTT.

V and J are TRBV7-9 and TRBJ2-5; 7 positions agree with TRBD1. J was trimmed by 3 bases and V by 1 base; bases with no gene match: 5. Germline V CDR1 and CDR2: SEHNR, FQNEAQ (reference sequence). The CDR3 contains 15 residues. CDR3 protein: CASSLGAGGKETQYF. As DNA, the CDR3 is TGTGCCAGCAGCTTAGGGGCAGGGGGTAAAGAGACCCAGTACTTC.

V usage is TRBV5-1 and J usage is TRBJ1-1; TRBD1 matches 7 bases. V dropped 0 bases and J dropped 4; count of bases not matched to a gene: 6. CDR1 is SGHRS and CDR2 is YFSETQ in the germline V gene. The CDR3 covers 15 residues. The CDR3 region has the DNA TGCGCCAGCAGCTTGGGAAGGGGGCGAGGCACTGAAGCTTTCTTT. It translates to CASSLGRGRGTEAFF.

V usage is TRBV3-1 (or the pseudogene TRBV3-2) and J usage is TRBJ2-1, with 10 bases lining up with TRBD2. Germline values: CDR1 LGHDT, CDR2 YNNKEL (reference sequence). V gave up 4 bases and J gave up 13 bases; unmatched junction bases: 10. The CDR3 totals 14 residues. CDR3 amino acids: CASSLTTSGDDQFF. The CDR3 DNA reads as TGTGCCAGCAGCCTCACCACTAGCGGGGACGATCAGTTCTTC.

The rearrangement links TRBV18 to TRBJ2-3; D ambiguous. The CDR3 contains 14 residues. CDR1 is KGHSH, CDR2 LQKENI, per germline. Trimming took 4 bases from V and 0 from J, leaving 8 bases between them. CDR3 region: CASSQQSSTDTQYF. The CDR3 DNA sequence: TGTGCCAGCTCACAACAGTCTAGCACAGATACGCAGTATTTT.

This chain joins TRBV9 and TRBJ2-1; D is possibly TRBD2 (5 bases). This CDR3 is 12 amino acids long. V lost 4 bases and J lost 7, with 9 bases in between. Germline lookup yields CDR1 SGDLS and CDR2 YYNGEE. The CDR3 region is CASSLDSNEQFF. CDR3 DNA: TGTGCCAGCAGCCTGGACTCGAATGAGCAGTTCTTC.

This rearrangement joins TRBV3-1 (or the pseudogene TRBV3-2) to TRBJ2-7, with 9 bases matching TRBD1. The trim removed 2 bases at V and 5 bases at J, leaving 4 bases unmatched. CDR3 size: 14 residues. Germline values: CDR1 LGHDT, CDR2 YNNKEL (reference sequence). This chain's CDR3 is CASSQRGQGNEQYF. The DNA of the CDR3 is TGTGCCAGCAGCCAAAGGGGACAGGGCAACGAGCAGTACTTC.

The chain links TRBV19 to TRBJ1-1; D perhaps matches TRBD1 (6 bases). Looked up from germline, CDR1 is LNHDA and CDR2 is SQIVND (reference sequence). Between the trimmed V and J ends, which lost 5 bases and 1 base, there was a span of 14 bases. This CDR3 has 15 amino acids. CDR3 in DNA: TGTGCCAGTAGTCCCGCACAGGGCAGGAACACTGAAGCTTTCTTT. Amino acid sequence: CASSPAQGRNTEAFF.

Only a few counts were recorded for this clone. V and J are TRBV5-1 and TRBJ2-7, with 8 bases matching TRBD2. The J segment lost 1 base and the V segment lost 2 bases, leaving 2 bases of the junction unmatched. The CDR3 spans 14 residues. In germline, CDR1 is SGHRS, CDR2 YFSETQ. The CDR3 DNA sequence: TGCGCCAGCAGCTTAGCGGGGGAGTCCTACGAGCAGTACTTC. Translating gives CASSLAGESYEQYF.

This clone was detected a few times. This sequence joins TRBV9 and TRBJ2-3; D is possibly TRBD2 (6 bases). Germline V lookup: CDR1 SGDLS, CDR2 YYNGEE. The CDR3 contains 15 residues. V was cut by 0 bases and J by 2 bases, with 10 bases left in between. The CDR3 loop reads CASSVGLELTDTQYF. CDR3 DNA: TGTGCCAGCAGCGTAGGACTAGAACTCACAGATACGCAGTATTTT. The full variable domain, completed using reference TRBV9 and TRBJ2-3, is DSGVTQTPKHLITATGQRVTLRCSPRSGDLSVYWYQQSLDQGLQFLIQYYNGEERAKGNILERFSAQQFPDLHSELNLSSLELGDSALYFCASSVGLELTDTQYFGPGTRLTVL.

The CDR3, as DNA: TGTGCCAGCAGCCTCCTCAGAAGCGGGAGCATCTACGAGCAGTACTTC. Its translation: CASSLLRSGSIYEQYF. The rearrangement joins TRBV13 to TRBJ2-7; 8 bases line up with TRBD2. Germline V gives CDR1 PRHDT, CDR2 FYEKMQ (reference sequence). This CDR3 has 16 amino acids. V was pared by 5 bases and J by 3 bases, with 12 bases of the junction left unmatched.

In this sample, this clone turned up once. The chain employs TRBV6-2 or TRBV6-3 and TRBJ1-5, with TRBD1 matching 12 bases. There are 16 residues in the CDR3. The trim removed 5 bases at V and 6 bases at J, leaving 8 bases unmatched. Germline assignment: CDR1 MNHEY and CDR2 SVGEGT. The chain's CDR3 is CASSDTGTGGTQPQHF. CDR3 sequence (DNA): TGTGCCAGCAGTGACACCGGGACAGGGGGCACTCAGCCCCAGCATTTT.

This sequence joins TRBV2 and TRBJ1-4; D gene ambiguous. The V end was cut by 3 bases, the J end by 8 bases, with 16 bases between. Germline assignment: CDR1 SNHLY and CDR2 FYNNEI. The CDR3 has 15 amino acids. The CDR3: CASSERVPIWEKLFF. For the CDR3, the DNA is TGTGCCAGCAGTGAGAGGGTCCCCATTTGGGAAAAACTGTTTTTT.

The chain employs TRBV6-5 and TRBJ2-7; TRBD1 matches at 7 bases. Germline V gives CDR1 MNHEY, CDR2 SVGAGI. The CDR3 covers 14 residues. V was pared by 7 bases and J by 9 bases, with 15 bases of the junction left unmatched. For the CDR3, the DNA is TGTGCCAGCAAGACCGGGACCAGGGGGATATGGCAGTACTTC. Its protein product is CASKTGTRGIWQYF.

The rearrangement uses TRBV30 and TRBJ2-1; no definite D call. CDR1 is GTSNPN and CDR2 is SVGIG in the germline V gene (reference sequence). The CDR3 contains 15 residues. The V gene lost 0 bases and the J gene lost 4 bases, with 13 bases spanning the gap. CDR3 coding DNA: TGTGCCTGGAGTGTACCTAGGAGATCATACAATGAGCAGTTCTTC. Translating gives CAWSVPRRSYNEQFF. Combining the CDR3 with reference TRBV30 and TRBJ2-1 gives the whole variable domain SQTIHQWPATLVQPVGSPLSLECTVEGTSNPNLYWYRQAAGRGLQLLFYSVGIGQISSEVPQNLSASRPQDRQFILSSKKLLLSDSGFYLCAWSVPRRSYNEQFFGPGTRLTVL.

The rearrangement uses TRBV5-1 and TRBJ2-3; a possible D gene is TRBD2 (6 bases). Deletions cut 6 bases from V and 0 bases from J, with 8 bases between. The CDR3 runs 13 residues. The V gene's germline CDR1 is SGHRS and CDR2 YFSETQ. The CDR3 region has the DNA TGCGCCAGCACTACTAGCAGCACAGATACGCAGTATTTT. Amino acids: CASTTSSTDTQYF.

Written as DNA, the CDR3 is TGTGCCAGCAGCCGCGTTGGGACAGGGGCCTCCGAAGCTTTCTTT. Its protein product is CASSRVGTGASEAFF. The chain combines TRBV5-4 with TRBJ1-1; 10 bases line up with TRBD1. V gave up 4 bases and J gave up 8 bases; unmatched junction bases: 11. CDR1 is SGHNT, CDR2 YYREEE, per germline (reference sequence). The CDR3 contains 15 residues.

In DNA form, the CDR3 reads TGTGCCTGGACCTCGAACAGCGAGCAGTACTTC. It specifies CAWTSNSEQYF. The chain carries TRBV30 and TRBJ2-7; no clear D gene. The CDR3 length is 11 residues. Germline CDR1 reads GTSNPN; CDR2 reads SVGIG (reference sequence). Between the trimmed V and J ends, which lost 4 bases and 6 bases, there was a span of 10 bases.

The CDR3 spells CASSEEAYEQYF. The DNA for the CDR3 is TGTGCCAGCAGTGAAGAAGCTTACGAGCAGTACTTC. J is TRBJ2-7 and V is TRBV6-1; the D is unclear. The germline V gene encodes CDR1 MNHNS and CDR2 SASEGT. V lost 1 base, J lost 4 bases, and 5 bases lay in between. This CDR3 region has 12 residues.

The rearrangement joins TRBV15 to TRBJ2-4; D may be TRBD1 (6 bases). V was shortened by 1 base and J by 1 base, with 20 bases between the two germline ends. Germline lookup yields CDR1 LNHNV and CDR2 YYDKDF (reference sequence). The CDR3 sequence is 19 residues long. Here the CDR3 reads CATSRVRTDSMVAKNIQYF. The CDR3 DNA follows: TGTGCCACCAGCAGAGTCCGGACAGACAGTATGGTTGCCAAAAACATTCAGTACTTC. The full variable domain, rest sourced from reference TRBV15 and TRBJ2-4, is DAMVIQNPRYQVTQFGKPVTLSCSQTLNHNVMYWYQQKSSQAPKLLFHYYDKDFNNEADTPDNFQSRRPNTSFCFLDIRSPGLGDTAMYLCATSRVRTDSMVAKNIQYFGAGTRLSVL.

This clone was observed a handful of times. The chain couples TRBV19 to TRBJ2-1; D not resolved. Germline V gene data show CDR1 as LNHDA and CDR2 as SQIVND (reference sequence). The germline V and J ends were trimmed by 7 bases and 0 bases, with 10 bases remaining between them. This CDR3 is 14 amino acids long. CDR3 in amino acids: CASKTSGSYNEQFF. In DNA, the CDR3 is TGTGCCAGTAAGACTTCCGGCTCCTACAATGAGCAGTTCTTC.

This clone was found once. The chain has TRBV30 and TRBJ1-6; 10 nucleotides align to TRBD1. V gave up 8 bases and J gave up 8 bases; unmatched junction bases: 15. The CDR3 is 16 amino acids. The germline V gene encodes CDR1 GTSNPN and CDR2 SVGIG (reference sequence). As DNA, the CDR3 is TGTGCCGGGGGCAGGCCGACAGGGGGCAGAGATTCACCCCTCCACTTT. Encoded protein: CAGGRPTGGRDSPLHF.

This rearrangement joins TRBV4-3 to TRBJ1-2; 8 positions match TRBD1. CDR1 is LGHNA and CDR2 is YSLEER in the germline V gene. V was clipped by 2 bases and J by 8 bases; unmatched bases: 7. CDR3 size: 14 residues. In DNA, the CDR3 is TGCGCCAGCAGCCAAATTGACAGGGGCCGGGGCTACACCTTC. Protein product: CASSQIDRGRGYTF.

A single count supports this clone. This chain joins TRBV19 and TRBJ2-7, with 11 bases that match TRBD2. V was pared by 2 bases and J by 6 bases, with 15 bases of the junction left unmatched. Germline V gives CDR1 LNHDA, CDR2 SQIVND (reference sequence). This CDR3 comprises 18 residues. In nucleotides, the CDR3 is TGTGCCAGTAGTATACCTCCTAGCGGGAGGCCCCAGGGGTGCGAGCAGTACTTC. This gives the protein CASSIPPSGRPQGCEQYF. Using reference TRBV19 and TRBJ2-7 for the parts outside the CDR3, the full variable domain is DGGITQSPKYLFRKEGQNVTLSCEQNLNHDAMYWYRQDPGQGLRLIYYSQIVNDFQKGDIAEGYSVSREKKESFPLTVTSAQKNPTAFYLCASSIPPSGRPQGCEQYFGPGTRLTVT.